This T cell receptor beta chain appears in the sequencing data of a study of CD8+CD57+ T cells in acquired aplastic anemia. Looking at the study overall: Yields of DNA that came from sorted CD4+ and CD8+ cells averaged around 3 ug.

Trimming removed 3 bases at V and 7 bases at J, with 15 bases between. This CDR3 has 14 residues. Germline V CDR1 and CDR2: MGHDK, SYGVNS. For sequencing, patients were chosen who had shown expansion of CD8+CD57+ cells by flow cytometry. Everyone among the patients had severe acquired aplastic anemia. Patient blood was sampled before any therapy had been received. Genomic DNA was employed as the template in profiling TCR beta VDJ and CDR3. TCRdb independently ran MiXCR on the reads; one entry per CDR3 protein. The data hold approximately 180,000 distinct CDR3 sequences, with 63% observed a single time. Study results and limitations: A set of about 28 CD8+ CDR3 sequences was shared between patients and controls, and these sequences appeared highly expressed in patients.

This clonotype appeared a few times. Its specificity is unknown. Sequencing was performed on sorted CD4+, CD8+, or CD8+CD57+ T cells (not recorded which) from PBMCs. The rearrangement joins TRBV25-1 to TRBJ1-1, with D perhaps matching TRBD1 (5 bases). The TCR sequence derives from a human donor with aplastic anemia. The CDR3 here is CASSDTTWGFEAFF. The CDR3 DNA is TGTGCCAGCAGTGACACTACTTGGGGGTTTGAAGCTTTCTTT.